Listed here is a single T cell receptor beta chain. The data derive from a study of T cell changes during pregnancy in multiple sclerosis. Method: immunoSEQ multiplex PCR; TCRdb's copy keeps in-frame clones and lacks some. The table shows around 70,000 clones, with approximately 92% occurring only once. Trimming at V came to 5 bases and at J to 6 bases, leaving 5 bases not matched to a gene. CDR1 is SNHLY, CDR2 FYNNEI, per germline. CDR3 size: 14 residues. The chain uses TRBV2 and TRBJ2-7, with 12 bases that match TRBD2. The sample in question was peripheral blood, obtained after pregnancy. The clonotype originates from a female donor in good health, enrolled as a control in a pregnancy study. CDR3 in amino acids: CASSSSGRAVEQYF. In nucleotides, the CDR3 is TGTGCCAGCAGTTCTAGCGGGAGGGCGGTCGAGCAGTACTTC. Full variable domain (outside the CDR3, taken from reference TRBV2 and TRBJ2-7): EPEVTQTPSHQVTQMGQEVILRCVPISNHLYFYWYRQILGQKVEFLVSFYNNEISEKSEIFDDQFSVERPDGSNFTLKIRSTKLEDSAMYFCASSSSGRAVEQYFGPGTRLTVT.